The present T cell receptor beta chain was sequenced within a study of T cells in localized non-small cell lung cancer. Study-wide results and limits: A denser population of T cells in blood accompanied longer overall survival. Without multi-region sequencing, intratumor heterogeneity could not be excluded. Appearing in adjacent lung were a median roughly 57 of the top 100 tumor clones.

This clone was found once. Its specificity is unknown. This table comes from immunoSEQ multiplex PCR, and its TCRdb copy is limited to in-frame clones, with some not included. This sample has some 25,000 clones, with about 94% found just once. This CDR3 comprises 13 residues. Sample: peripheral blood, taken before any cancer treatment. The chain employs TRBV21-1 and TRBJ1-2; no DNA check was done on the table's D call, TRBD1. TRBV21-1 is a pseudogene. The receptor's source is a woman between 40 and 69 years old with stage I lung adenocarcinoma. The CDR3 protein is CASSRQGAEGYTF. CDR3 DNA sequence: TGTGCCAGCAGCCGTCAGGGGGCGGAAGGCTACACCTTC.